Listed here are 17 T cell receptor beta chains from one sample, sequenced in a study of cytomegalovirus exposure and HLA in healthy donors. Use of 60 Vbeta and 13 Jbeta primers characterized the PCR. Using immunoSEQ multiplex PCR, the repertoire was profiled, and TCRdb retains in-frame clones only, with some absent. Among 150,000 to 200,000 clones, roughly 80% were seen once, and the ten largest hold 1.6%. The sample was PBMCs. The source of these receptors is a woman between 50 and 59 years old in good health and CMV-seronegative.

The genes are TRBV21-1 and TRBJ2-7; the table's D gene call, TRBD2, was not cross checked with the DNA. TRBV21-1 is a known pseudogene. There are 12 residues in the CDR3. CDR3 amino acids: CASSGLWFEQYF. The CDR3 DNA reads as TGTGCCAGCAGCGGACTTTGGTTCGAGCAGTACTTC.

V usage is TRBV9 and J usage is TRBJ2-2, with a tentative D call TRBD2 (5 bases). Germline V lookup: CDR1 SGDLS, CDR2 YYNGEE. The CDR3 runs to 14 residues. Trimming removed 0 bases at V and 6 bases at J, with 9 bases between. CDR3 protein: CASSVGGFAGELFF. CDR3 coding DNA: TGTGCCAGCAGCGTAGGAGGGTTTGCCGGGGAGCTGTTTTTT.

CDR3 DNA: TGCGCCAGCAGCCAAGTTCGGAGTAGCGGTAACACCGGGGAGCTGTTTTTT. Amino acid sequence: CASSQVRSSGNTGELFF. The genes are TRBV4-3 and TRBJ2-2; TRBD2 might be the D (6 bases). Per germline, CDR1 LGHNA and CDR2 YSLEER. V was cut by 1 base and J by 2 bases, with 14 bases left in between. The CDR3 is 17 residues long.

CDR3 protein: CASSSPGDYSYEQYF. CDR3 bases: TGTGCCAGCAGCTCCCCAGGGGACTACTCCTACGAGCAGTACTTC. V gene TRBV7-9 combines with J gene TRBJ2-5, with D tentatively TRBD2 (7 bases). The J call may be incorrect, as the DNA end agrees better with TRBJ2-7. Germline V gives CDR1 SEHNR, CDR2 FQNEAQ (reference sequence). This CDR3 spans 15 amino acids.

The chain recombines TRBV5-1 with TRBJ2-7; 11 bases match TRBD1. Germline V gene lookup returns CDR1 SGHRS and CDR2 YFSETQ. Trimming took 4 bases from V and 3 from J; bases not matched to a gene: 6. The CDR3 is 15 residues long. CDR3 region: CASSQPGQGGYEQYF. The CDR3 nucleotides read TGCGCCAGCAGCCAACCGGGACAGGGGGGCTACGAGCAGTACTTC.

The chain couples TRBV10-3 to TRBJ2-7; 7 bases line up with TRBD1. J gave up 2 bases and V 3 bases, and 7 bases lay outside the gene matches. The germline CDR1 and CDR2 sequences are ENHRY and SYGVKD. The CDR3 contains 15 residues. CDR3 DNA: TGTGCCATCAGTGAAGATTCCAGGGGGACCTACGAGCAGTACTTC. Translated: CAISEDSRGTYEQYF.

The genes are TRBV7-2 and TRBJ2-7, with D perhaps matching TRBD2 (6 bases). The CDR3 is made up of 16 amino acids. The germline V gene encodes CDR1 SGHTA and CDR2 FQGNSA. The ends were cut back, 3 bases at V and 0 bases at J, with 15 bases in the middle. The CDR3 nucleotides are TGTGCCAGCAGCTTCAGGGCGCGGGGTACCTCCTACGAGCAGTACTTC. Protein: CASSFRARGTSYEQYF.

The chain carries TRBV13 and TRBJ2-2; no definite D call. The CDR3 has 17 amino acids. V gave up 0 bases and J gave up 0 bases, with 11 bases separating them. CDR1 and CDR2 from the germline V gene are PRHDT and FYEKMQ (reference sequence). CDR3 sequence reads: CASSLGSVTPNTGELFF. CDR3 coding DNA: TGTGCCAGCAGCTTAGGTTCCGTGACACCGAACACCGGGGAGCTGTTTTTT. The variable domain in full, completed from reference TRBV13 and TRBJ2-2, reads AAGVIQSPRHLIKEKRETATLKCYPIPRHDTVYWYQQGPGQDPQFLISFYEKMQSDKGSIPDRFSAQQFSDYHSELNMSSLELGDSALYFCASSLGSVTPNTGELFFGEGSRLTVL.

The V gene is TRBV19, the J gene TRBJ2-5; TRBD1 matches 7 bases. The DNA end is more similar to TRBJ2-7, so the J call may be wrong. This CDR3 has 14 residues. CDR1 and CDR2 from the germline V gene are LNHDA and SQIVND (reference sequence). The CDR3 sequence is CASSISTGTYEQYF. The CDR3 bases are TGTGCCAGTAGTATTTCGACAGGGACCTACGAGCAGTACTTC.

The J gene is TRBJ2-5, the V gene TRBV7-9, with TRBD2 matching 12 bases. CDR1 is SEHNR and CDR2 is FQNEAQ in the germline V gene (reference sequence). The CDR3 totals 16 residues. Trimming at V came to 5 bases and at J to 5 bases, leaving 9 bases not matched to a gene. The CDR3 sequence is CASSRLAGVDGETQYF. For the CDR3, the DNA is TGTGCCAGCAGCCGACTAGCGGGAGTAGACGGGGAGACCCAGTACTTC.

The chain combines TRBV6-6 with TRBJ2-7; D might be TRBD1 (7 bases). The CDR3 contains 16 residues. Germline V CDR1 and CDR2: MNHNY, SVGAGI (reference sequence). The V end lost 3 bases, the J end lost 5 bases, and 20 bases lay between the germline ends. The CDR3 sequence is CASSYGLVRGDNEQYF. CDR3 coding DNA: TGTGCCAGCAGTTATGGGTTGGTCAGGGGGGATAACGAGCAGTACTTC.

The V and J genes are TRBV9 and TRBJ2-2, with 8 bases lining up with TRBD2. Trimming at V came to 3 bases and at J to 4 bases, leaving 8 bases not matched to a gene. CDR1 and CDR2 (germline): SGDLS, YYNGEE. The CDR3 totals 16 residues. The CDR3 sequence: CASSAKREYGTGELFF. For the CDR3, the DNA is TGTGCCAGCAGCGCGAAGCGGGAGTATGGCACCGGGGAGCTGTTTTTT.

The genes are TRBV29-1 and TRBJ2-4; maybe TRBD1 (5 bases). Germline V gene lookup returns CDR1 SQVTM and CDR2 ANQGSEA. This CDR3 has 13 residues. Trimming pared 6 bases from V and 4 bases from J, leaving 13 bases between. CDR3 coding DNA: TGCAGCGTGCAAGGGGCAAGTAAAAACATTCAGTACTTC. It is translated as CSVQGASKNIQYF.

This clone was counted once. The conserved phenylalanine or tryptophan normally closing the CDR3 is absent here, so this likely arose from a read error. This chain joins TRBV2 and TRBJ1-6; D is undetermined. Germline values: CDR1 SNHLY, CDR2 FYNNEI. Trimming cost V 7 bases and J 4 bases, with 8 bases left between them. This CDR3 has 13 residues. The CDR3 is CASNREYNSPLHL. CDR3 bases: TGTGCCAGCAATAGAGAGTATAATTCACCCCTCCACCTT.

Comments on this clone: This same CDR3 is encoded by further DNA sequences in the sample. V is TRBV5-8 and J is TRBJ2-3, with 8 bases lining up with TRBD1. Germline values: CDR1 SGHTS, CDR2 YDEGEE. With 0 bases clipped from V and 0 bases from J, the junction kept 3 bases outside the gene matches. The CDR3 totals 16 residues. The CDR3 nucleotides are TGTGCCAGCAGCTTGGCCGGGACAGGTAGCACAGATACGCAGTATTTT. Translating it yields CASSLAGTGSTDTQYF.

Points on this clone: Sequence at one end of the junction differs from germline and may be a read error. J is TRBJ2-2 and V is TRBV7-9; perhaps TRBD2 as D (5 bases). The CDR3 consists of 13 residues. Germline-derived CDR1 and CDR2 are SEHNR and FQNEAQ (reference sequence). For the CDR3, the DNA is TGTGCCAGCAGCTTAACGAACACCGGGGAGCTGCTTTTT. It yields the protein CASSLTNTGELLF.

In DNA, the CDR3 is TGCGCCAGCAGCTTGGAATTATCAGGAGGGAGGGCTTTCTTT. Amino acids: CASSLELSGGRAFF. The chain has TRBV5-1 and TRBJ1-1, with unresolved D. The CDR3 is 14 residues long. Trimming took off 0 bases at V and 11 bases at J, with 17 bases between the two ends. Germline CDR1 reads SGHRS; CDR2 reads YFSETQ.